The following is a TCR beta chain sequence with its context. Its antigen is currently unknown. The data derive from a study of shared clonotypes between healthy human individuals. Study results and limitations: The sampled material consisted only of blood, and tissue repertoires are likely to differ. Naive CD4 clonotype sharing across several donors was about 5%.

This CDR3 is 13 amino acids long. Germline lookup yields CDR1 SGHRS and CDR2 YFSETQ. V was trimmed by 2 bases and J by 5 bases, leaving 11 bases between them. Assay: immunoSEQ multiplex PCR; the TCRdb copy retains only in-frame clones and omits some. This sample has some 500,000 clones; 95% to 97% occur once, and the top ten carry 0.055% to 0.075%. Input material: naive CD4+ T cells sorted from blood. Subset noted: CD45RA+ positively selected. The chain uses TRBV5-1 and TRBJ2-7; possible D gene TRBD2, 5 bases. This receptor was identified in a woman aged 30 to 39 in good health. Here the CDR3 reads CASSFEGSHEQYF. CDR3 DNA: TGCGCCAGCAGCTTTGAGGGTTCCCACGAGCAGTACTTC.